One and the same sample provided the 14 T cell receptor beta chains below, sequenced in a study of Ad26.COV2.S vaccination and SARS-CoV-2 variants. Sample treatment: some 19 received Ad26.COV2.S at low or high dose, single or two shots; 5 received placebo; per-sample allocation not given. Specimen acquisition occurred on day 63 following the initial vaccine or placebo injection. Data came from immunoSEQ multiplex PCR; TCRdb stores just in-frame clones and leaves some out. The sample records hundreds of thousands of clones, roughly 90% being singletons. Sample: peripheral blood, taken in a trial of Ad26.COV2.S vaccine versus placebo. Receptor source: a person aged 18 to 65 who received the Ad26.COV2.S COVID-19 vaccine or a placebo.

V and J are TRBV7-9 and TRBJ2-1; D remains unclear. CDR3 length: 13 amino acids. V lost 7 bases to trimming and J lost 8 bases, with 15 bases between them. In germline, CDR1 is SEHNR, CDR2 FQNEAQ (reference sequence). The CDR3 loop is CASIRVGEHEQFF. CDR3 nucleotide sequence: TGTGCCAGCATTAGAGTAGGCGAGCATGAGCAGTTCTTC.

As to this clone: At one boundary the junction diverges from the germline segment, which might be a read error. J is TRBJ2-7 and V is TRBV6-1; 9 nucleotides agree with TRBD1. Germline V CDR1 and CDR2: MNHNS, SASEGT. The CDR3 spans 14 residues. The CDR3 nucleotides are TGTGCCAGCAGGGAAGCCGGGACAGGGCGCGAGCAGTACTTC. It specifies CASREAGTGREQYF.

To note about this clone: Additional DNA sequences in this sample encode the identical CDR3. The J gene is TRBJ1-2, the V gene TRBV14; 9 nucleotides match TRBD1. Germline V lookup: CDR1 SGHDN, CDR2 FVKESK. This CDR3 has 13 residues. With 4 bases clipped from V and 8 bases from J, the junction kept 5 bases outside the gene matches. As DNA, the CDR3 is TGTGCCAGCAGCCCCCGGACAGGGGAGGGCTACACCTTC. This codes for CASSPRTGEGYTF.

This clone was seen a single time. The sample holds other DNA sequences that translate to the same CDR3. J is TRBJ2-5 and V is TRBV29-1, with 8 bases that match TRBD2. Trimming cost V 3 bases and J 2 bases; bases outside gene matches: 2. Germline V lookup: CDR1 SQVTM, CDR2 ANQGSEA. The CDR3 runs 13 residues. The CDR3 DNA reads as TGCAGCGTTGAGCGGGGGGCTCAAGAGACCCAGTACTTC. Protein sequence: CSVERGAQETQYF. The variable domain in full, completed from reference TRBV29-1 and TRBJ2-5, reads SAVISQKPSRDICQRGTSLTIQCQVDSQVTMMFWYRQQPGQSLTLIATANQGSEATYESGFVIDKFPISRPNLTFSTLTVSNMSPEDSSIYLCSVERGAQETQYFGPGTRLLVL.

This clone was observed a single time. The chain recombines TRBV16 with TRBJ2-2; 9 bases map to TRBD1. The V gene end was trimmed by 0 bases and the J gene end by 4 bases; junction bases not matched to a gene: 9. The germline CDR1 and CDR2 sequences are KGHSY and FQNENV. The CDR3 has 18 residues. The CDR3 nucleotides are TGTGCCAGCAGCCAATCCCCCTGGGGGACAGGGTCCACCGGGGAGCTGTTTTTT. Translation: CASSQSPWGTGSTGELFF. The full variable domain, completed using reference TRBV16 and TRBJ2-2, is GEEVAQTPKHLVRGEGQKAKLYCAPIKGHSYVFWYQQVLKNEFKFLISFQNENVFDETGMPKERFSAKCLPNSPCSLEIQATKLEDSAVYFCASSQSPWGTGSTGELFFGEGSRLTVL.

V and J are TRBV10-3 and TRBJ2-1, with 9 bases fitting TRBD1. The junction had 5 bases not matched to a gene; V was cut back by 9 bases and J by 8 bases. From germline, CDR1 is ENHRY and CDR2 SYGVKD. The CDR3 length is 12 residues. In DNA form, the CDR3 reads TGTGCCATGGGACAGGGAGGGGATGAGCAGTTCTTC. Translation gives CAMGQGGDEQFF.

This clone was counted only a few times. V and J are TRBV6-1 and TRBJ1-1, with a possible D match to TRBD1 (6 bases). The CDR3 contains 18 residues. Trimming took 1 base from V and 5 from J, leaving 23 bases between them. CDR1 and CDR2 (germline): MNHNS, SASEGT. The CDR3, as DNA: TGTGCCAGCAGTGAAGTAGGAGCGGCCTGGGGGCAGGGAACTGAAGCTTTCTTT. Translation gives CASSEVGAAWGQGTEAFF.

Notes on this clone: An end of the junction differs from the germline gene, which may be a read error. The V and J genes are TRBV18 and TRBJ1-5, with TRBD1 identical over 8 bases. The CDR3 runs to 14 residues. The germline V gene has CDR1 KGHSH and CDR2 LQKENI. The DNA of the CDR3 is TGTGCCAGCTCGCCACAGGGGGATTTTCAGCCCCAGCATTTT. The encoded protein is CASSPQGDFQPQHF.

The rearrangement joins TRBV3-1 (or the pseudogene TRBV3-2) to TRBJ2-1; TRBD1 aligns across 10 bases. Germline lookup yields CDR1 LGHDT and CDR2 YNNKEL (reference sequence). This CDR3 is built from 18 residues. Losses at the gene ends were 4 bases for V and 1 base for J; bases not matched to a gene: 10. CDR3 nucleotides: TGTGCCAGCAGCCCCCGTCGGACAGGGGGTCGATCCTACAATGAGCAGTTCTTC. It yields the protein CASSPRRTGGRSYNEQFF.

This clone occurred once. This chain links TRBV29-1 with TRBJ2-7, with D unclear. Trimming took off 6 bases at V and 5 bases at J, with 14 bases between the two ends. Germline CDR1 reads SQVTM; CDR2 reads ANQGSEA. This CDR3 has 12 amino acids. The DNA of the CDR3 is TGCAGCGTCCAATCCGGGTTCAACGAGCAGTACTTC. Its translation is CSVQSGFNEQYF.

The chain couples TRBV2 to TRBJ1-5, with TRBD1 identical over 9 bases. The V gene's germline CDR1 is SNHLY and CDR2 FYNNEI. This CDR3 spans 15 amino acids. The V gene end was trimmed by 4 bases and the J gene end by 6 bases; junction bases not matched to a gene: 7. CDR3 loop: CASSGGQGRSQPQHF. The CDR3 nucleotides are TGTGCCAGCAGTGGGGGACAGGGAAGGTCTCAGCCCCAGCATTTT.

CDR3 DNA: TGTGCCAGCGGACGGTCGGACTCCTACGAGCAGTACTTC. Translating it yields CASGRSDSYEQYF. The gene calls are TRBV12-3 or TRBV12-4 and TRBJ2-7; D is undetermined. The CDR3 runs 13 residues. Between the trimmed V and J ends, which lost 8 bases and 0 bases, there was a span of 11 bases.

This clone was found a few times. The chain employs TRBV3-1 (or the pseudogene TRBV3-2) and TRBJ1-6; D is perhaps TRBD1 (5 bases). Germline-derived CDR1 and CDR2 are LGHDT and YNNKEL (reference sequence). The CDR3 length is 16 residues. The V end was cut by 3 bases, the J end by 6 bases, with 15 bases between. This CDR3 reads CASSQSDRRGNSPLHF. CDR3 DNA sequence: TGTGCCAGCAGCCAGTCCGACCGAAGGGGTAATTCACCCCTCCACTTT.

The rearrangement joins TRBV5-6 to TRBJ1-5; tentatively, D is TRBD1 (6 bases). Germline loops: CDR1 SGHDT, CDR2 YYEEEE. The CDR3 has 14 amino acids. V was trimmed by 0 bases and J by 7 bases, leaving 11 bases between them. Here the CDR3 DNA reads TGTGCCAGCAGCTTGGCAGGGGAGGGCCAGCCCCAGCATTTT. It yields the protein CASSLAGEGQPQHF.